Below are 10 T cell receptor beta chains sequenced from a single sample in a study of T cells in Graves' hyperthyroidism and ophthalmopathy. From RNA transcripts, TCR beta CDR3 regions were amplified. The HTBI primer set served for first-round RT-PCR of the TCR CDR3. MiXCR was run by TCRdb on the multiplex PCR reads, yielding one entry per CDR3 protein. This table holds a few hundred thousand distinct CDR3 sequences, about 13% found once. What was sequenced was blood. These receptors all stem from a woman under 30 with Graves' hyperthyroidism.

This chain joins TRBV4-1 and TRBJ2-7; 7 positions agree with TRBD1. This CDR3 comprises 15 residues. V shed 6 bases, J shed 4 bases, and the junction held 12 bases outside the gene matches. Germline V lookup: CDR1 MGHRA, CDR2 YSYEKL. In DNA, the CDR3 is TGCGCCAGCAGTCTCAATGGACAGGACGGGTACGAGCAGTACTTC. Its translation is CASSLNGQDGYEQYF.

The gene calls are TRBV5-1 and TRBJ2-2, with TRBD2 as a possible D gene (5 bases). V gave up 4 bases and J gave up 4 bases, with 8 bases separating them. There are 13 residues in the CDR3. Germline CDR1 and CDR2: SGHRS and YFSETQ. CDR3 nucleotide sequence: TGCGCCAGCAGCATAGGGAGCACCGGGGAGCTGTTTTTT. Encoded protein: CASSIGSTGELFF.

The chain is built from TRBV5-4 and TRBJ2-3; D not certain. V shed 4 bases and J shed 5 bases, with 8 bases lying between them. The CDR3 is 12 residues long. Looked up from germline, CDR1 is SGHNT and CDR2 is YYREEE (reference sequence). As DNA, the CDR3 is TGTGCCAGCAGCCGTATTGGAGATACGCAGTATTTT. This encodes CASSRIGDTQYF.

This clonotype occurred many times. The genes are TRBV7-2 and TRBJ2-7; 12 nucleotides line up with TRBD1. The CDR3 loop spans 14 amino acids. CDR1 and CDR2 from the germline V gene are SGHTA and FQGNSA. With 4 bases clipped from V and 7 bases from J, the junction kept 5 bases outside the gene matches. The CDR3 spells CASSWGQGAMEQYF. The CDR3 DNA sequence: TGTGCCAGCAGCTGGGGACAGGGGGCCATGGAGCAGTACTTC.

Notes on this clonotype: This clone may be a read error of a much larger clone one base away. The chain couples TRBV5-1 to TRBJ2-2, with a weak D call TRBD2 (5 bases). Germline V gene sequence: CDR1 SGHRS, CDR2 YFSETQ. The CDR3 is 14 residues long. DNA of the CDR3: TGCGCCAGCAGCTTCAACGGAGACACCGGGGAGCCGTTTTTT. Translated, it gives CASSFNGDTGEPFF.

This clonotype was detected once. The J gene is TRBJ2-1, the V gene TRBV12-3 or TRBV12-4; D is possibly TRBD1 (5 bases). The V end lost 6 bases, the J end lost 6 bases, and 12 bases lay between the germline ends. The CDR3 totals 13 residues. The CDR3, as DNA: TGTGCCAGCAGATTGGACACTCCCAATGAGCAGTTCTTC. Amino acid sequence: CASRLDTPNEQFF.

About this clonotype: Given a much more abundant clone one base away, this may be a read error. The chain is built from TRBV7-2 and TRBJ2-2; 10 bases line up with TRBD2. Germline V gene lookup returns CDR1 SGHTA and CDR2 FQGNSA. The length of the CDR3 is 15 residues. CDR3 sequence: CASSWGLANTGGLFF. The CDR3 nucleotides read TGTGCCAGCAGCTGGGGACTAGCGAACACCGGGGGGCTGTTTTTT.

The sample holds many counts of this clonotype. The chain is built from TRBV12-3 or TRBV12-4 and TRBJ1-1; D is unresolved. This CDR3 has 14 residues. The V end was cut by 1 base, the J end by 7 bases, with 13 bases between. CDR3 sequence (DNA): TGTGCCAGCAGTTTAGGGGCCAACAAGTTTGAAGCTTTCTTT. This sequence encodes CASSLGANKFEAFF.

V and J are TRBV19 and TRBJ1-5; a weak D match, TRBD1 (6 bases). The CDR3 loop spans 16 amino acids. Germline V gives CDR1 LNHDA, CDR2 SQIVND (reference sequence). Trimming cost V 10 bases and J 3 bases, with 22 bases left between them. Here the CDR3 DNA reads TGTGCCACTTCTCCGGACCGGGGGCATACCAATCAGCCCCAGCATTTT. Translated: CATSPDRGHTNQPQHF.

The table lists this clonotype with many counts. This chain links TRBV7-8 with TRBJ2-1, with 10 bases aligning to TRBD2. J gave up 6 bases and V 2 bases, and 13 bases lay outside the gene matches. Germline V gene data show CDR1 as SGHVS and CDR2 as FQNEAQ. This CDR3 spans 18 amino acids. CDR3 DNA: TGTGCCAGCAGCTTATTGACTAGCGGGTCCCTATTCCCCAATGAGCAGTTCTTC. This encodes CASSLLTSGSLFPNEQFF.